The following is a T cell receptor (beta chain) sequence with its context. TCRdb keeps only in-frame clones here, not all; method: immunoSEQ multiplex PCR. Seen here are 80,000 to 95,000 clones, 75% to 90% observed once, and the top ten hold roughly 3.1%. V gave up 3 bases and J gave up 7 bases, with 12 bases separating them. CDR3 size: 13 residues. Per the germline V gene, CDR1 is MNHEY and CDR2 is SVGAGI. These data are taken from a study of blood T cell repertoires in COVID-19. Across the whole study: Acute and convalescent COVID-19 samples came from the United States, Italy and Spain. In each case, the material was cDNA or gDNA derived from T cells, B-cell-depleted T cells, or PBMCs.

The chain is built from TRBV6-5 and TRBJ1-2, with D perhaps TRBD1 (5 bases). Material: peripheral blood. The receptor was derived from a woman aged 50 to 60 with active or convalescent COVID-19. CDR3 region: CASSYNRNGGYTF. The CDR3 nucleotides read TGTGCCAGCAGTTATAACAGGAACGGTGGCTACACCTTC.